This T cell receptor beta chain is drawn from a study of naive and memory T cell subsets. The CDR3 runs to 19 residues. V dropped 5 bases and J dropped 5; count of bases not matched to a gene: 20. Germline V lookup: CDR1 MDHEN, CDR2 SYDVKM. The library had UMIs added by 3' ligation of an oligonucleotide to TCR cDNA. Reverse transcription used DNase-treated unsorted total RNA, aiming for about 1 to 1000 ng. At least ten counts were recorded for this clonotype. The SP2 primer and nested alpha and beta constant region primers amplified ligated cDNA in four rounds. TCRdb re-derived calls from the 5' RACE reads in MiXCR, one entry per CDR3 protein. This sample has about 62,000 distinct CDR3 sequences, with around 8% found just once.

This rearrangement joins TRBV28 to TRBJ2-5; 10 positions agree with TRBD2. This TCR was recovered from a female donor in good health. The CDR3: CASSLPVGVSGRARETQYF. CDR3 nucleotide sequence: TGTGCCAGCAGTCTCCCGGTGGGGGTCAGCGGGAGGGCCCGGGAGACCCAGTACTTC.